This is a list of T cell receptor beta chains from one sample in a study of blood T cell repertoires in COVID-19. Method: immunoSEQ multiplex PCR; TCRdb's copy keeps in-frame clones and lacks some. The sample lists about 38,000 clones; 65% to 75% were seen once. Specimen: peripheral blood. These receptors were collected from an older man with COVID-19, enrolled during active disease. CDR3s include the opening cysteine and the closing phenylalanine or tryptophan. Each record gives: clone size, V gene, J gene, D gene, CDR3 DNA, CDR3 protein. A D gene is named only where the DNA matches it firmly. The listing skips clone size in some rows; elsewhere it reads once, few, many or a size class.

-,TRBV4-1,TRBJ1-2,-,TGCGCCAGCAGCCCTTCTCCTAACTATGGCTACACCTTC,CASSPSPNYGYTF
-,TRBV5-1,TRBJ2-1,TRBD1,TGCGCCAGCAGCTTCACAGGGGCTTCCTACAATGAGCAGTTCTTC,CASSFTGASYNEQFF
-,TRBV28,TRBJ1-1,-,TGTGCCAGCATGAGGAACACTGAAGCTTTCTTT,CASMRNTEAFF
-,TRBV7-8,TRBJ1-5,-,TGTGCCAGCAGCCGCCTTTGGACTGCCAGGCAGCCCCAGCATTTT,CASSRLWTARQPQHF
-,TRBV7-9,TRBJ1-4,TRBD1,TGTGCCAGCAGCTCGAGACAGGGAGATGAAAAACTGTTTTTT,CASSSRQGDEKLFF
-,TRBV3-1/TRBV3-2,TRBJ2-7,-,TGTGCCAGCAGCCACGACACCAGATACTACGAGCAGTACTTC,CASSHDTRYYEQYF
-,TRBV6-1,TRBJ2-7,-,TGTGCCAGCAGTGAGGTCAGGACCTACGAGCAGTACTTC,CASSEVRTYEQYF
once,TRBV28,TRBJ2-7,-,TGTGCCAGCAGTCGAAGGGGGTACGAGCAGTACTTC,CASSRRGYEQYF
-,TRBV3-1/TRBV3-2,TRBJ2-5,-,TGTGCCAGCAGCCCCGGAGAGACCCAGTACTTC,CASSPGETQYF
-,TRBV7-2,TRBJ1-6,-,TGTGCCAGCAGCTTAGTTTCGTACTCCTATAATTCACCCCTCCACTTT,CASSLVSYSYNSPLHF
-,TRBV3-1/TRBV3-2,TRBJ1-1,-,TGTGCCAGCAGCCGAGGGCTAATGAACACTGAAGCTTTCTTT,CASSRGLMNTEAFF
-,TRBV7-8,TRBJ2-1,TRBD2,TGTGCCAGCAGCCCTCATCCGGGACTAGCGGGAGGTGGAGGGGAGCAGTTCTTC,CASSPHPGLAGGGGEQFF
-,TRBV5-4,TRBJ1-6,TRBD1,TGTGCCAGCAGTACCGGACAGGGGGCTACTAATTCACCCCTCCACTTT,CASSTGQGATNSPLHF
few,TRBV7-2,TRBJ1-5,-,TGTGCCAGCAGCTTAGGAGATGCGGCAGGGTATCAGCCCCAGCATTTT,CASSLGDAAGYQPQHF
-,TRBV3-1/TRBV3-2,TRBJ1-5,TRBD1,TGTGCCAGCAGCCAAGGAGTTGGACAGGGGTTTCAGCCCCAGCATTTT,CASSQGVGQGFQPQHF
-,TRBV29-1,TRBJ2-5,-,TGCAGCGTTGGAATAGCAGGGGAGACCCAGTACTTC,CSVGIAGETQYF
many,TRBV10-1,TRBJ2-1,-,TGCGCCAGCAGTGAGTCGAGGGCTGGCTTGGAGCAGTTCTTC,CASSESRAGLEQFF
-,TRBV28,TRBJ1-2,-,TGTGCCAGCAGAGACTTAAATACCCACACCTTC,CASRDLNTHTF
few,TRBV5-1,TRBJ2-3,-,TGCGCCAGCAGTGGGGGGGGCATAGATACGCAGTATTTT,CASSGGGIDTQYF
-,TRBV7-2,TRBJ2-1,-,TGTGCCAGCAGCTTAGGGGCCCGGACAGAGATTTACAATGAGCAGTTCTTC,CASSLGARTEIYNEQFF
-,TRBV24-1,TRBJ2-2,-,TGTGCCACCAGTGCCGGCGGGGAGCTGTTTTTT,CATSAGGELFF
-,TRBV7-6,TRBJ2-3,TRBD2,TGTGCCAGTACTAGCGGGGTCCCTAGCACAGATACGCAGTATTTT,CASTSGVPSTDTQYF
many,TRBV5-1,TRBJ2-2,TRBD1,TGCGCCAGCAGCTTAGTACAGGGGGCGGACACCGGGGAGCTGTTTTTT,CASSLVQGADTGELFF
few,TRBV7-8,TRBJ1-2,-,TGTGCCAGCAGCTTAGACGACAGGCGGTATGGCTACACCTTC,CASSLDDRRYGYTF
-,TRBV20-1,TRBJ2-7,-,TGCAGTGCTAGACAGGGAAACGAGCAGTACTTC,CSARQGNEQYF
-,TRBV27,TRBJ1-4,TRBD1,TGTGCCAGCAGCCCGGGACAGGGGTATGAAAAACTGTTTTTT,CASSPGQGYEKLFF
once,TRBV2,TRBJ1-2,-,TGTGCCAGCACCAGAGGACTAGGTACTAACTATGGCTACACCTTC,CASTRGLGTNYGYTF
-,TRBV6-5,TRBJ1-2,TRBD1,TGTGCCAGCAGTCAATCGGGACAGGGATACTATGGCTACACCTTC,CASSQSGQGYYGYTF
-,TRBV24-1,TRBJ1-4,TRBD1,TGTGCCACCAGTGATACAGGGGGCGGAAATGAAAAACTGTTTTTT,CATSDTGGGNEKLFF
-,TRBV5-1,TRBJ2-6,-,TGCGCCAGCAGCTTGAGCGGGACATCGGCTGCTGGGGCCAACGTCCTGACTTTC,CASSLSGTSAAGANVLTF
few,TRBV19,TRBJ2-1,-,TGTGCCAGTAGTATAGGGCTGAGAGGTCCTCCGGTCTTC,CASSIGLRGPPVF
-,TRBV4-1,TRBJ2-1,-,TGCGCCAGCAGCCAATTTCCCGGACAGTTCTACAATGAGCAGTTCTTC,CASSQFPGQFYNEQFF
-,TRBV5-5,TRBJ1-2,-,TGTGCCAGCAGCTTGGCAGGGGATAACTATGGCTACACCTTC,CASSLAGDNYGYTF
-,TRBV4-2,TRBJ2-7,TRBD1,TGTGCCAGCAGCCAAGAGGGCAGGGACAGGGGTTTCCACGAGCAGTACTTC,CASSQEGRDRGFHEQYF
-,TRBV10-2,TRBJ2-7,-,TGCGCCAGCAGTGAGTCGACGGGGTACGAGCAGTACTTC,CASSESTGYEQYF
-,TRBV7-6,TRBJ1-5,-,TGTGCCAGCAGCTTAGACAGGGCTCAGCCCCAGCATTTT,CASSLDRAQPQHF
-,TRBV29-1,TRBJ2-7,TRBD1,TGCAGCGTCGCCGAGACAGGGTACGAGCAGTACTTC,CSVAETGYEQYF
-,TRBV7-2,TRBJ1-5,-,TGTGCCAGCAGCGTACGGGGCAATCAGCCCCAGCATTTT,CASSVRGNQPQHF
-,TRBV18,TRBJ2-2,-,TGTGCCAGCCCTGATCGAGCGGCGAACACCGGGGAGCTGTTTTTT,CASPDRAANTGELFF